This T cell receptor beta chain was sequenced for a study of CD8+CD57+ T cells in acquired aplastic anemia. Study-wide results and caveats: Statistical testing detected no significant gap in CD8+ Simpson's diversity between patients and controls.

The sequenced patients had an expansion of CD8+CD57+ cells seen by flow cytometry. Using genomic DNA as the template, TCR beta VDJ and CDR3 profiling was carried out. Each CDR3 protein is one row after TCRdb ran MiXCR on the reads. The sample carries approximately 150,000 distinct CDR3 sequences, 40% to 50% recorded once. Looked up from germline, CDR1 is DFQATT and CDR2 is SNEGSKA (reference sequence). The CDR3 has 14 residues. Losses at the gene ends were 5 bases for V and 9 bases for J; bases not matched to a gene: 5. This clonotype was seen many times. What it binds is not known. Specimen: sorted CD4+, CD8+, or CD8+CD57+ T cells (not recorded which) from PBMCs. This TCR came from a human donor with aplastic anemia. V is TRBV20-1 and J is TRBJ2-3, with 16 bases aligning to TRBD2. The CDR3: CSAGTSGGAGTQYF. Here the CDR3 DNA reads TGCAGTGCTGGGACTAGCGGGGGGGCTGGAACGCAGTATTTT.